This TCR beta chain came from a study of cytomegalovirus exposure and HLA in healthy donors. Germline CDR1 MNHEY, CDR2 SVGAGI. The CDR3 is 15 residues long. V gave up 1 base and J gave up 4 bases; unmatched junction bases: 5. PCR employed 60 Vbeta and 13 Jbeta primers. Repertoires were generated with immunoSEQ multiplex PCR, while TCRdb's copy carries only in-frame clones and drops some. The sample shows 150,000 to 200,000 clones, roughly 76% of them seen only once. This TCR came from a male donor in good health and CMV-seronegative. The sequenced sample was PBMCs. The V call is TRBV6-5, the J call TRBJ2-3; 7 bases are shared with TRBD1. CDR3 sequence (DNA): TGTGCCAGCAGTTACTTCGGGACAGCGCCAGATACGCAGTATTTT. Encoded protein: CASSYFGTAPDTQYF.